These 21 T cell receptor beta chains came from one sample sequenced in a study of blood T cell repertoires in COVID-19. Sequencing used immunoSEQ multiplex PCR; TCRdb keeps in-frame clones, though not all of them. This table has approximately 190,000 clones, approximately 79% appearing once. Sequenced material: peripheral blood. Every receptor here comes from a man aged 55 to 70 with active or convalescent COVID-19.

The chain combines TRBV27 with TRBJ1-1, with 7 bases lining up with TRBD1. The CDR3 loop spans 14 amino acids. The V and J ends lost 5 bases and 4 bases, in that order; junction bases with no gene match: 7. Germline V gene data show CDR1 as MNHEY and CDR2 as SMNVEV (reference sequence). The CDR3 loop reads CASSPDRRGTEAFF. The CDR3, as DNA: TGTGCCAGCAGTCCGGACAGGAGGGGCACTGAAGCTTTCTTT.

The V and J genes are TRBV4-3 and TRBJ2-1; perhaps TRBD2 as D (6 bases). The germline V gene has CDR1 LGHNA and CDR2 YSLEER. The CDR3 runs 17 residues. The V end lost 0 bases, the J end lost 0 bases, and 12 bases lay between the germline ends. CDR3 DNA: TGCGCCAGCAGCCAAGATTGGGGGGTCGGCTCCTACAATGAGCAGTTCTTC. As protein: CASSQDWGVGSYNEQFF.

This clone showed up just a few times. The chain has TRBV4-3 and TRBJ2-1; TRBD2 might be the D (6 bases). This CDR3 is built from 14 residues. CDR1 is LGHNA and CDR2 is YSLEER in the germline V gene. The V end lost 0 bases, the J end lost 8 bases, and 11 bases lay between the germline ends. The CDR3: CASSQEGWEDEQFF. CDR3 DNA sequence: TGCGCCAGCAGCCAAGAGGGATGGGAGGATGAGCAGTTCTTC.

The chain couples TRBV6-6 to TRBJ2-1; 8 bases fit TRBD2. CDR1 and CDR2 (germline): MNHNY, SVGAGI (reference sequence). Germline trimming cut 5 bases from V and 5 bases from J; bases unmatched to any gene: 8. The CDR3 is made up of 15 amino acids. CDR3 in DNA: TGTGCCAGCAGTCCTAAGCGGGAGCCAAACAATGAGCAGTTCTTC. It specifies CASSPKREPNNEQFF.

This chain uses TRBV28 with TRBJ1-5, with D possibly TRBD1 on 5 matching bases. Germline values: CDR1 MDHEN, CDR2 SYDVKM. The CDR3 extends over 12 amino acids. Trimming took 8 bases from V and 11 from J, leaving 16 bases between them. The CDR3 DNA is TGTGCCAGCCACCGGCAAGGGGTAGCCCAGCATTTT. Amino acids: CASHRQGVAQHF.

The J gene is TRBJ1-1, the V gene TRBV12-3 or TRBV12-4, with unresolved D. The germline V and J ends were trimmed by 5 bases and 3 bases, with 10 bases remaining between them. This CDR3 has 13 amino acids. CDR3 protein: CASSLAGYTEAFF. DNA for the CDR3: TGTGCCAGCAGTCTGGCAGGCTACACTGAAGCTTTCTTT.

The chain links TRBV2 to TRBJ2-7; TRBD1 aligns across 9 bases. CDR1 is SNHLY, CDR2 FYNNEI, per germline. The ends lost 4 bases at V and 3 bases at J; junction bases unmatched: 4. CDR3 length equals 14 residues. The CDR3 DNA follows: TGTGCCAGCAGTGTGGACAGGGGTAACTACGAGCAGTACTTC. It translates to CASSVDRGNYEQYF. Supplemented by reference TRBV2 and TRBJ2-7, the full variable domain reads EPEVTQTPSHQVTQMGQEVILRCVPISNHLYFYWYRQILGQKVEFLVSFYNNEISEKSEIFDDQFSVERPDGSNFTLKIRSTKLEDSAMYFCASSVDRGNYEQYFGPGTRLTVT.

V usage is TRBV9 and J usage is TRBJ2-5; unclear D gene. Deletions cut 0 bases from V and 7 bases from J, with 13 bases between. The CDR3 spans 14 residues. CDR1 SGDLS and CDR2 YYNGEE come from the germline V gene. Here the CDR3 reads CASSVDFSSGTQYF. The CDR3 DNA reads as TGTGCCAGCAGCGTAGACTTCTCTTCCGGGACCCAGTACTTC.

V usage is TRBV4-1 and J usage is TRBJ2-1; 7 bases fit TRBD1. The CDR3 is 16 amino acids. Germline values: CDR1 MGHRA, CDR2 YSYEKL. The V gene end was trimmed by 4 bases and the J gene end by 0 bases; junction bases not matched to a gene: 6. The CDR3 nucleotides are TGCGCCAGCAGCCGAGGGGGCCCCAGCTCCTACAATGAGCAGTTCTTC. As protein: CASSRGGPSSYNEQFF.

The chain links TRBV28 to TRBJ2-5; D uncertain. The CDR3 is made up of 14 amino acids. Germline-derived CDR1 and CDR2 are MDHEN and SYDVKM. Trimming pared 2 bases from V and 0 bases from J, leaving 7 bases between. CDR3 DNA: TGTGCCAGCAGTTTAGGCACGTACCAAGAGACCCAGTACTTC. This codes for CASSLGTYQETQYF.

V is TRBV18 and J is TRBJ2-6; TRBD1 aligns across 11 bases. Germline V CDR1 and CDR2: KGHSH, LQKENI. V was pared by 3 bases and J by 1 base, with 8 bases of the junction left unmatched. The CDR3 has 19 residues. Here the CDR3 reads CASSPSPGQGESGANVLTF. In DNA, the CDR3 is TGTGCCAGCTCACCTTCTCCGGGACAGGGGGAATCTGGGGCCAACGTCCTGACTTTC.

The chain employs TRBV4-1 and TRBJ1-1; perhaps TRBD1 as D (6 bases). Germline CDR1 is MGHRA and CDR2 is YSYEKL. The CDR3 spans 14 residues. V shed 3 bases and J shed 0 bases, with 8 bases lying between them. CDR3 in amino acids: CASSQDRVNTEAFF. In DNA form, the CDR3 reads TGCGCCAGCAGCCAGGACAGAGTGAACACTGAAGCTTTCTTT.

V and J are TRBV5-4 and TRBJ2-3; D is ambiguous. Germline CDR1 reads SGHNT; CDR2 reads YYREEE (reference sequence). The CDR3 loop spans 13 amino acids. Trimming took off 4 bases at V and 0 bases at J, with 6 bases between the two ends. Here the CDR3 reads CASSALSTDTQYF. CDR3 sequence (DNA): TGTGCCAGCAGCGCACTTAGCACAGATACGCAGTATTTT.

CDR3: CASSETRTSGRAKFF. The CDR3 nucleotides read TGTGCCAGCAGTGAGACCAGGACTAGCGGGAGGGCCAAGTTCTTC. The chain recombines TRBV2 with TRBJ2-1; 15 bases map to TRBD2. This CDR3 is built from 15 residues. The trim removed 3 bases at V and 14 bases at J, leaving 8 bases unmatched. CDR1 and CDR2 (germline): SNHLY, FYNNEI. Combining the CDR3 with reference TRBV2 and TRBJ2-1 gives the whole variable domain EPEVTQTPSHQVTQMGQEVILRCVPISNHLYFYWYRQILGQKVEFLVSFYNNEISEKSEIFDDQFSVERPDGSNFTLKIRSTKLEDSAMYFCASSETRTSGRAKFFGPGTRLTVL.

J is TRBJ2-5 and V is TRBV2, with D perhaps TRBD1 (5 bases). The V gene's germline CDR1 is SNHLY and CDR2 FYNNEI. The CDR3 runs to 13 residues. V was pared by 1 base and J by 7 bases, with 10 bases between. The CDR3 nucleotides are TGTGCCAGCAGTGAAGGGCCAGACAGGACCCAGTACTTC. This gives the protein CASSEGPDRTQYF.

This clone has more than one count but fewer than ten. The chain links TRBV18 to TRBJ1-1, with a possible D match to TRBD1 (5 bases). Germline CDR1 KGHSH, CDR2 LQKENI. The V end lost 3 bases, the J end lost 4 bases, and 12 bases lay between the germline ends. This CDR3 region has 14 residues. The DNA of the CDR3 is TGTGCCAGCTCACCGGGATGGGGGGGCACTGAAGCTTTCTTT. Its translation is CASSPGWGGTEAFF.

The chain links TRBV27 to TRBJ1-6, with unresolved D. V was cut by 4 bases and J by 8 bases, with 6 bases left in between. The CDR3 is 12 amino acids. Germline V lookup: CDR1 MNHEY, CDR2 SMNVEV (reference sequence). The CDR3 is CASSYGDSPLHF. The CDR3 DNA reads TGTGCCAGCAGTTACGGGGATTCACCCCTCCACTTT.

The genes are TRBV6-5 and TRBJ2-4; D is perhaps TRBD1 (5 bases). Germline assignment: CDR1 MNHEY and CDR2 SVGAGI. V dropped 6 bases and J dropped 3 bases, with 15 bases sitting between them. The CDR3 is 15 amino acids. The CDR3 nucleotides are TGTGCCAGCAGAAGGGGTTTGATTGACAAAAACATTCAGTACTTC. It yields the protein CASRRGLIDKNIQYF.

The rearrangement links TRBV28 to TRBJ1-2; 7 nucleotides align to TRBD1. The ends lost 4 bases at V and 0 bases at J; junction bases unmatched: 2. This CDR3 comprises 14 residues. Germline V lookup: CDR1 MDHEN, CDR2 SYDVKM. This chain's CDR3 is CASSYGTANYGYTF. CDR3 bases: TGTGCCAGCAGTTATGGGACAGCTAACTATGGCTACACCTTC.

This clone was counted only a few times. The J gene is TRBJ1-6, the V gene TRBV6-5; D might be TRBD1 (6 bases). V gave up 6 bases and J gave up 10 bases, with 10 bases separating them. The CDR3 consists of 12 residues. Germline V CDR1 and CDR2: MNHEY, SVGAGI. CDR3 coding DNA: TGTGCCAGCAGGGGAAGGGGGTCACCCCTCCACTTT. As protein: CASRGRGSPLHF.

The genes are TRBV7-2 and TRBJ2-4; D gene ambiguous. The CDR3 length is 15 residues. V lost 3 bases and J lost 1, with 10 bases in between. Per the germline V gene, CDR1 is SGHTA and CDR2 is FQGNSA. The CDR3 is CASSFGFGAKNIQYF. In DNA form, the CDR3 reads TGTGCCAGCAGCTTCGGATTCGGGGCCAAAAACATTCAGTACTTC.